These 25 T cell receptor beta chains share one sample of origin, sequenced in a study of blood T cell repertoires in COVID-19. The data were produced by immunoSEQ multiplex PCR, yet TCRdb's version contains in-frame clones alone and is incomplete. This repertoire shows 100,000 or so clones, 65% to 80% found once; its top ten account for roughly 21%. Sequencing was carried out using peripheral blood. The receptor source for this set is a woman in her 70s with acute or convalescent COVID-19.

The V call is TRBV2, the J call TRBJ2-5; TRBD2 might be the D (5 bases). V was clipped by 4 bases and J by 5 bases, with 11 bases between them. Per germline, CDR1 SNHLY and CDR2 FYNNEI. This CDR3 has 13 amino acids. The CDR3 DNA reads TGTGCCAGCAGTGGTCTAGCTAGGGAGACCCAGTACTTC. It specifies CASSGLARETQYF.

CDR3 DNA: TGTGCCAGCAGCTCCCAGAACACCGGGGAGCTGTTTTTT. This translates into CASSSQNTGELFF. This chain links TRBV5-4 with TRBJ2-2; no firm D call. Germline V gives CDR1 SGHNT, CDR2 YYREEE (reference sequence). Trimming cost V 3 bases and J 1 base, with 4 bases left between them. This CDR3 region has 13 residues.

The chain recombines TRBV7-2 with TRBJ1-4; TRBD1 is a possible D gene (6 bases). Trimming cost V 2 bases and J 7 bases, with 11 bases left between them. In germline, CDR1 is SGHTA, CDR2 FQGNSA. The CDR3 runs 14 residues. The CDR3 spells CASSLKGGGEKLFF. CDR3 nucleotides: TGTGCCAGCAGCTTAAAGGGAGGGGGTGAAAAACTGTTTTTT.

Ten or more counts support this clone. V is TRBV12-5 and J is TRBJ2-4; 9 bases agree with TRBD2. CDR1 and CDR2 (germline): LGHNT, FRNRAP. Losses at the gene ends were 3 bases for V and 2 bases for J; bases not matched to a gene: 14. The CDR3 totals 19 residues. CDR3 coding DNA: TGTGCTAGTGGTTTTTCGGCGGGGGGGCTAATTGCCACCAAAAACATTCAGTACTTC. Residues: CASGFSAGGLIATKNIQYF.

DNA of the CDR3: TGTGCCAGCGGGAACAGGGGGGGAAATGAAAAACTGTTTTTT. Residues: CASGNRGGNEKLFF. V is TRBV7-9 and J is TRBJ1-4, with TRBD1 identical over 8 bases. Trimming removed 8 bases from V and 5 bases from J; junction bases left unmatched: 7. The germline V gene has CDR1 SEHNR and CDR2 FQNEAQ (reference sequence). The CDR3 is 14 amino acids.

The V and J genes are TRBV3-1 (or the pseudogene TRBV3-2) and TRBJ1-5, with D perhaps TRBD1 (5 bases). Germline V gene sequence: CDR1 LGHDT, CDR2 YNNKEL (reference sequence). The ends were cut back, 0 bases at V and 4 bases at J, with 10 bases in the middle. The CDR3 length is 15 residues. CDR3 sequence reads: CASSQDYRSNQPQHF. CDR3 bases: TGTGCCAGCAGCCAAGATTACAGGTCGAATCAGCCCCAGCATTTT.

The chain carries TRBV9 and TRBJ1-2; D is unclear. The V gene's germline CDR1 is SGDLS and CDR2 YYNGEE. V lost 5 bases and J 6 bases, leaving 14 bases between the germline ends. This CDR3 has 13 amino acids. In DNA, the CDR3 is TGTGCCAGCAGTGTGGCGGGGTTGGATGGCTACACCTTC. Translation gives CASSVAGLDGYTF.

The V and J genes are TRBV3-1 (or the pseudogene TRBV3-2) and TRBJ2-1; weak D call: TRBD2 (7 bases). Trimming took 0 bases from V and 4 from J, leaving 13 bases between them. The CDR3 runs 16 residues. CDR1 is LGHDT and CDR2 is YNNKEL in the germline V gene (reference sequence). In DNA form, the CDR3 reads TGTGCCAGCAGCCAAGACCCGGGGGGCAATTACAATGAGCAGTTCTTC. Its translation is CASSQDPGGNYNEQFF.

This sequence joins TRBV2 and TRBJ1-4, with D possibly TRBD1 on 6 matching bases. This CDR3 is 14 amino acids long. The V gene's germline CDR1 is SNHLY and CDR2 FYNNEI. V dropped 7 bases and J dropped 5 bases, with 14 bases sitting between them. As DNA, the CDR3 is TGTGCCAGCAAGGGGGGGACGGTAAATGAAAAACTGTTTTTT. It is translated as CASKGGTVNEKLFF.

This chain uses TRBV19 with TRBJ1-6; weak D call: TRBD1 (6 bases). CDR1 LNHDA and CDR2 SQIVND come from the germline V gene (reference sequence). The CDR3 runs to 15 residues. V lost 3 bases, J lost 10 bases, and 16 bases lay in between. CDR3 loop: CASSIGRGAGSPLHF. In nucleotides, the CDR3 is TGTGCCAGTAGTATTGGACGGGGGGCAGGCTCACCCCTCCACTTT.

CDR3 in amino acids: CASSQDHTSGGLAFF. DNA for the CDR3: TGCGCCAGCAGCCAAGATCATACCTCGGGGGGGCTAGCTTTCTTT. The V call is TRBV4-1, the J call TRBJ1-1; tentatively, D is TRBD1 (6 bases). Germline V gene sequence: CDR1 MGHRA, CDR2 YSYEKL. The CDR3 length is 15 residues. V gave up 0 bases and J gave up 10 bases, with 18 bases separating them.

The chain combines TRBV10-1 with TRBJ2-2; D is perhaps TRBD2 (6 bases). Germline CDR1 and CDR2: WNHNN and SYGVQD (reference sequence). The ends were cut back, 2 bases at V and 4 bases at J, with 11 bases in the middle. There are 15 residues in the CDR3. The CDR3 loop reads CASSEVGLPTGELFF. The DNA for the CDR3 is TGCGCCAGCAGTGAGGTGGGACTCCCCACCGGGGAGCTGTTTTTT.

The rearrangement joins TRBV18 to TRBJ2-1; D is possibly TRBD2 (6 bases). This CDR3 contains 17 residues. V was clipped by 3 bases and J by 7 bases, with 22 bases between them. Germline values: CDR1 KGHSH, CDR2 LQKENI. The CDR3 sequence: CASSPSTFMRGGNEQFF. The CDR3 region has the DNA TGTGCCAGCTCACCGTCTACGTTTATGCGGGGAGGAAATGAGCAGTTCTTC.

The chain carries TRBV11-1 and TRBJ1-1; TRBD1 aligns across 8 bases. CDR3 length equals 15 residues. V trimming: 6 bases; J trimming: 0 bases; junction bases outside the gene matches: 6. Germline assignment: CDR1 SGHAT and CDR2 FQDESV (reference sequence). The CDR3 DNA reads as TGTGCCAGCAGTCAGAACAGGGGGTTGAACACTGAAGCTTTCTTT. Its translation is CASSQNRGLNTEAFF.

This clone was seen only a few times. The chain is built from TRBV19 and TRBJ1-4; D unresolved. Looked up from germline, CDR1 is LNHDA and CDR2 is SQIVND (reference sequence). This CDR3 spans 14 amino acids. Trimming cost V 9 bases and J 0 bases, with 11 bases left between them. The CDR3 nucleotides read TGTGCCAGCCAGGACGGGACAACTAATGAAAAACTGTTTTTT. The encoded protein is CASQDGTTNEKLFF.

The chain is built from TRBV7-2 and TRBJ2-7; D possibly corresponds to TRBD1 (5 bases). V was pared by 1 base and J by 0 bases, with 7 bases between. Germline-derived CDR1 and CDR2 are SGHTA and FQGNSA. The CDR3 covers 14 residues. In nucleotides, the CDR3 is TGTGCCAGCAGCTTAGACAGGTACTCCTACGAGCAGTACTTC. Its translation: CASSLDRYSYEQYF. The full variable domain, its missing parts supplied by reference TRBV7-2 and TRBJ2-7, is GAGVSQSPSNKVTEKGKDVELRCDPISGHTALYWYRQSLGQGLEFLIYFQGNSAPDKSGLPSDRFSAERTGGSVSTLTIQRTQQEDSAVYLCASSLDRYSYEQYFGPGTRLTVT.

This clone was detected only once. The rearrangement joins TRBV24-1 to TRBJ2-2; TRBD1 matches 9 bases. This CDR3 has 17 residues. Germline values: CDR1 KGHDR, CDR2 SFDVKD. After removal of 3 bases from V and 4 bases from J, the junction contained 8 bases not matched to a gene. The CDR3 protein is CATSDVLDRGGTGELFF. The CDR3 DNA sequence: TGTGCCACCAGTGATGTCCTAGACAGGGGGGGCACCGGGGAGCTGTTTTTT.

This clone was observed once. The chain combines TRBV5-4 with TRBJ2-5, with TRBD1 as a possible D gene (6 bases). V dropped 4 bases and J dropped 7 bases, with 20 bases sitting between them. The CDR3 totals 15 residues. The germline V gene has CDR1 SGHNT and CDR2 YYREEE (reference sequence). CDR3 loop: CASSTRDIPRGTQYF. Written as DNA, the CDR3 is TGTGCCAGCAGCACTCGGGACATACCAAGAGGGACCCAGTACTTC.

A note on this clone: An end of the junction does not agree with germline; a read error may underlie this. The CDR3 protein is CASRKTSGGELVDF. DNA of the CDR3: TGTGCCAGCAGAAAGACTAGCGGGGGGGAACTGGTGGACTTC. This chain uses TRBV6-5 with TRBJ2-5, with 14 positions matching TRBD2. CDR1 is MNHEY, CDR2 SVGAGI, per germline. This CDR3 contains 14 residues.

The gene calls are TRBV6-5 and TRBJ1-2; TRBD1 is a possible D gene (5 bases). The CDR3 covers 13 residues. Germline loops: CDR1 MNHEY, CDR2 SVGAGI. V shed 4 bases and J shed 7 bases, with 13 bases lying between them. This chain's CDR3 is CASSSYGHSGYTF. CDR3 sequence (DNA): TGTGCCAGCAGTTCTTACGGACACTCTGGCTACACCTTC.

The chain combines TRBV28 with TRBJ2-4; no clear D gene. CDR3 size: 15 residues. Germline loops: CDR1 MDHEN, CDR2 SYDVKM. V was shortened by 4 bases and J by 0 bases, with 10 bases between the two germline ends. CDR3 amino acids: CASSSPVLAKNIQYF. CDR3 coding DNA: TGTGCCAGCAGTTCCCCGGTTCTAGCCAAAAACATTCAGTACTTC.

This rearrangement joins TRBV2 to TRBJ2-1; 8 bases agree with TRBD2. CDR3 length: 14 amino acids. V dropped 9 bases and J dropped 10; count of bases not matched to a gene: 14. Germline V gene lookup returns CDR1 SNHLY and CDR2 FYNNEI. The DNA of the CDR3 is TGTGCCAGTGCGGGACTAGGATTTTCTAGCGAGCAGTTCTTC. Protein product: CASAGLGFSSEQFF. The whole variable domain, filled in from reference TRBV2 and TRBJ2-1, reads EPEVTQTPSHQVTQMGQEVILRCVPISNHLYFYWYRQILGQKVEFLVSFYNNEISEKSEIFDDQFSVERPDGSNFTLKIRSTKLEDSAMYFCASAGLGFSSEQFFGPGTRLTVL.

The gene calls are TRBV4-3 and TRBJ1-1; D is perhaps TRBD1 (6 bases). V shed 0 bases and J shed 4 bases, with 12 bases lying between them. The germline gives CDR1 LGHNA, CDR2 YSLEER. The length of the CDR3 is 15 residues. CDR3 amino acids: CASSQELLGATEAFF. In DNA, the CDR3 is TGCGCCAGCAGCCAAGAGCTATTGGGGGCCACTGAAGCTTTCTTT.

This chain links TRBV29-1 with TRBJ1-2; D is unresolved. The germline gives CDR1 SQVTM, CDR2 ANQGSEA. V lost 5 bases, J lost 4 bases, and 17 bases lay in between. This CDR3 is built from 14 residues. The CDR3 bases are TGCAGCGTTCCCCCAAAGGGAGCTAGCTATGGCTACACCTTC. The encoded protein is CSVPPKGASYGYTF.

The V and J genes are TRBV6-5 and TRBJ1-2; tentatively, D is TRBD1 (6 bases). From germline, CDR1 is MNHEY and CDR2 SVGAGI. V lost 9 bases to trimming and J lost 2 bases, with 19 bases between them. The CDR3 covers 15 residues. The chain's CDR3 is CASSMGGALNYGYTF. CDR3 nucleotide sequence: TGTGCCAGTTCCATGGGGGGGGCGCTGAACTATGGCTACACCTTC.